This T cell receptor beta chain was identified in a study of naive and memory T cell subsets. Study-wide results and limits: In CD4 and CD8 cells, diversity dropped from naive through EMRA.

The beta constant-region primer was an equimolar mix of two oligonucleotides covering TRBC1 and TRBC2. Each CDR3 protein is one row after TCRdb ran MiXCR on the UMI-ligation and nested PCR reads. The sample contains approximately 140,000 distinct CDR3 sequences, about 17% of which appear only once. Notes on this clonotype: Its target is unknown.

The TCR was taken from a human donor in good health. The sequenced material came from naive CD4+ T cells from blood.

The CDR3 DNA follows: TGTGCCAGCAGTTCCTTGGGACAGGGGGCAACGAACACTGAAGCTTTCTTT. Its protein is CASSSLGQGATNTEAFF. The gene calls are TRBV6-5 and TRBJ1-1, with 12 bases that match TRBD1. The germline V gene has CDR1 MNHEY and CDR2 SVGAGI. This CDR3 is 17 amino acids long. The V and J ends lost 4 bases and 1 base, in that order; junction bases with no gene match: 7.